These T cell receptor beta chains were read from a single sample in a study of shared clonotypes between healthy human individuals. Some clones are missing from TCRdb's copy, which holds only in-frame ones; the method was immunoSEQ multiplex PCR. Among more than 2,000,000 clones listed, approximately 93% were seen once. Sequences were obtained from naive CD4+ T cells from PBMCs. Receptors originate from a man aged 18 to 30 in good health. Some clones in this sample may be carry-over from other donors' samples. Both conserved end residues are trimmed from each CDR3.

j_call	v_call	cdr3_aa
TRBJ2-7	TRBV28	ASRTSGRSEQY
TRBJ2-5	TRBV5-1	ASSFGTSNLETQY
TRBJ2-3	TRBV5-1	ASSYRGQGTDTQY
TRBJ2-7	TRBV6-5	ASSLFREQY
TRBJ2-5	TRBV5-1	ASSLWGQQQETQY
TRBJ2-1	TRBV5-1	ASSLLAPNNEQF
TRBJ2-2	TRBV29-1	SVMAPGTGDTGELF
TRBJ2-7	TRBV4-1	ASRRDGANSYYEQY
TRBJ2-5	TRBV4-2	ASSQDAGGFRETQY
TRBJ2-7	TRBV2	ASSAQPDGYEQY
TRBJ1-5	TRBV7-8	ASSFTRNQPQH
TRBJ2-7	TRBV30	AWSVNRREEQY
TRBJ2-1	TRBV9	ASSVRGGEGEQF
TRBJ2-7	TRBV15	ATSRGGDLTYEQY
TRBJ1-5	TRBV28	ASSTAVEYSNQPQH
TRBJ2-3	TRBV11-2	ASSLDRVGADTQY